This TCR beta chain is from a study of identical twins. This clonotype turned up a few times. The antigen is undetermined. Study-level findings and limits: The study drew conclusions from cross-sectional statistical analysis, not from following the same donors.

TCRdb independently ran MiXCR on the 5' RACE reads; one entry per CDR3 protein. The table lists 500,000 to 650,000 distinct CDR3 sequences, around 24% of them singletons. This same sample was also taken into another study, of yellow fever vaccine responses in identical twins.

This receptor was taken from a woman younger than 35 in good health. Input material: CD4+ T cells sorted from blood.

Written as DNA, the CDR3 is TGCAGTGCTAAGGAGGAGATCTCCTACGAGCAGTACTTC. Translated: CSAKEEISYEQYF. The V call is TRBV20-1, the J call TRBJ2-7, with D perhaps matching TRBD2 (5 bases). The CDR3 sequence is 13 residues long. Deletions cut 4 bases from V and 0 bases from J, with 10 bases between. Per the germline V gene, CDR1 is DFQATT and CDR2 is SNEGSKA (reference sequence).